This TCR beta chain was documented in a study of shared clonotypes between healthy human individuals. The study, taken as a whole, reports: Some clonotypes were shared by all four sorted-subset donors, while others were not shared. The non-shared ones had lower generation probabilities than the shared ones.

On this clone itself: Antigen unknown.

Naive CD8 cells were CD45RO-negative, positively selected for CCR7, excluding terminally differentiated effector memory CD45RA+ cells. The CDR3 has 13 amino acids. V was trimmed by 7 bases and J by 4 bases, leaving 14 bases between them. The germline CDR1 and CDR2 sequences are SQVTM and ANQGSEA. Profiling relied on immunoSEQ multiplex PCR, and the TCRdb table lists in-frame clones only, not all of them. This table holds some 2.1 million clones, about 95% found once. The chain is built from TRBV29-1 and TRBJ2-1; D possibly uses TRBD1 or TRBD2 (5 bases each). The source material was naive CD8+ T cells sorted from blood. The clonotype comes from a man aged 18 to 29 in good health. CDR3 protein: CSGRGRGYNEQFF. The CDR3 DNA is TGCAGCGGAAGGGGTCGGGGTTACAATGAGCAGTTCTTC.